A single sample gave rise to the 10 T cell receptor beta chains below, sequenced in a study of T cells in Graves' hyperthyroidism and ophthalmopathy. Researchers amplified the TCR beta CDR3 regions from RNA transcripts. First-round RT-PCR targeting the TCR CDR3 was performed with the HTBI primer set. TCRdb analysed the multiplex PCR reads with MiXCR anew, one entry per CDR3 protein. Of about 200,000 distinct CDR3 sequences listed, roughly 18% are singletons. The sample comprised blood. These receptors came from a man aged 45 to 65 with Graves' hyperthyroidism.

The gene calls are TRBV12-3 or TRBV12-4 and TRBJ1-1; 10 positions match TRBD1. Trimming removed 6 bases from V and 5 bases from J; junction bases left unmatched: 3. The CDR3 is 13 amino acids. The DNA for the CDR3 is TGTGCCAGCAGGACAGGGGGCCGAACTGAAGCTTTCTTT. Its translation is CASRTGGRTEAFF.

This clonotype occurred many times. V and J are TRBV18 and TRBJ2-7, with D perhaps TRBD1 or TRBD2 (5 bases each). The CDR3 loop spans 13 amino acids. Germline CDR1 is KGHSH and CDR2 is LQKENI. V was trimmed by 6 bases and J by 2 bases, leaving 11 bases between them. CDR3 DNA: TGTGCCAGCTCGGGGACGGAGACCTACGAGCAGTACTTC. This gives the protein CASSGTETYEQYF.

This clonotype turned up a few times. The CDR3 is CASSYGQSGTEAFF. Here the CDR3 DNA reads TGCGCCAGCAGCTACGGACAGAGCGGAACTGAAGCTTTCTTT. This sequence joins TRBV5-1 and TRBJ1-1; D may be TRBD1 (6 bases). Per germline, CDR1 SGHRS and CDR2 YFSETQ. The CDR3 runs to 14 residues. V shed 3 bases and J shed 5 bases, with 14 bases lying between them.

V gene TRBV5-6 combines with J gene TRBJ2-1, with D possibly being TRBD1 or TRBD2 (6 bases each). CDR3 length: 15 amino acids. Deletions cut 3 bases from V and 3 bases from J, with 13 bases between. Looked up from germline, CDR1 is SGHDT and CDR2 is YYEEEE. CDR3 DNA sequence: TGTGCCAGCAGCTACCGACAGGACTACTACAATGAGCAGTTCTTC. Its protein is CASSYRQDYYNEQFF.

This clonotype appeared a few times. The chain couples TRBV11-3 to TRBJ2-5; D could derive from TRBD1 or TRBD2 (5 bases each). Trimming took off 8 bases at V and 3 bases at J, with 13 bases between the two ends. CDR3 size: 13 residues. Germline CDR1 is SGHNT and CDR2 is YENEEA. CDR3 sequence: CASGGWGKETQYF. Written as DNA, the CDR3 is TGTGCCAGCGGGGGATGGGGGAAAGAGACCCAGTACTTC.

This clonotype showed up many times. J is TRBJ1-5 and V is TRBV7-8; a possible D gene is TRBD1 (6 bases). The CDR3 runs to 16 residues. CDR1 is SGHVS and CDR2 is FQNEAQ in the germline V gene. V lost 5 bases to trimming and J lost 2 bases, with 16 bases between them. The CDR3 spells CASSMSRGGRNQPQHF. CDR3 in DNA: TGTGCCAGCAGCATGTCCAGGGGAGGCCGCAATCAGCCCCAGCATTTT.

The V and J genes are TRBV6-4 and TRBJ2-1; 11 bases match TRBD2. Trimming cost V 7 bases and J 10 bases; bases outside gene matches: 12. CDR1 and CDR2 (germline): MRHNA, SNTAGT. The CDR3 totals 15 residues. The CDR3 bases are TGTGCCAGCACTGTACTAGCGGGAGTAGATTGGGAGCAGTTCTTC. Protein: CASTVLAGVDWEQFF.

This clonotype has a count of ten or more. This chain joins TRBV6-8 and TRBJ1-6; D is perhaps TRBD1 (5 bases). The CDR3 contains 16 residues. Germline V lookup: CDR1 MNHGY, CDR2 SAAAGT. Deletions cut 0 bases from V and 10 bases from J, with 16 bases between. The DNA of the CDR3 is TGTGCCAGCAGTTACTCGGGGGAACTCTGGGCATCACCCCTCCACTTT. Translated: CASSYSGELWASPLHF.

Many counts were recorded for this clonotype. This rearrangement joins TRBV14 to TRBJ2-3; the D is unclear. This CDR3 spans 12 amino acids. Looked up from germline, CDR1 is SGHDN and CDR2 is FVKESK. V lost 0 bases, J lost 5 bases, and 3 bases lay in between. The CDR3 region is CASSQEKDTQYF. CDR3 nucleotide sequence: TGTGCCAGCAGCCAAGAGAAAGATACGCAGTATTTT.

This clonotype occurred a few times. This rearrangement joins TRBV15 to TRBJ1-4; D gene unclear. Trimming stripped 7 bases from V and 4 bases from J, with 10 bases between. Looked up from germline, CDR1 is LNHNV and CDR2 is YYDKDF (reference sequence). The CDR3 has 13 residues. CDR3: CATTMDSNEKLFF. The DNA for the CDR3 is TGTGCCACCACGATGGATAGTAATGAAAAACTGTTTTTT.